Listed here are 10 T cell receptor beta chains from one sample, sequenced in a study of blood T cell repertoires in COVID-19. Some clones are missing from TCRdb's copy, which holds only in-frame ones; the method was immunoSEQ multiplex PCR. The sample carries roughly 120,000 clones, around four fifths recorded once. The sequencing sample was made of peripheral blood. The receptor set was obtained from a man between 65 and 79 years old with acute or convalescent COVID-19.

The rearrangement links TRBV9 to TRBJ1-3, with D perhaps matching TRBD1 (5 bases). Deletions cut 0 bases from V and 3 bases from J, with 7 bases between. The V gene's germline CDR1 is SGDLS and CDR2 YYNGEE. The CDR3 runs to 14 residues. The CDR3 reads CASSVDRSGNTIYF. CDR3 sequence (DNA): TGTGCCAGCAGCGTAGACAGGAGTGGAAACACCATATATTTT.

CDR3 amino acids: CAWGLGGSNQPQHF. The DNA for the CDR3 is TGTGCCTGGGGGCTCGGGGGGTCCAATCAGCCCCAGCATTTT. This chain connects TRBV30 to TRBJ1-5, with D perhaps matching TRBD1 (5 bases). The CDR3 sequence is 14 residues long. V dropped 5 bases and J dropped 3 bases, with 14 bases sitting between them. Germline-derived CDR1 and CDR2 are GTSNPN and SVGIG (reference sequence).

This chain connects TRBV5-1 to TRBJ2-3; 11 positions match TRBD2. Germline trimming cut 4 bases from V and 5 bases from J; bases unmatched to any gene: 15. The CDR3 runs 18 residues. The germline gives CDR1 SGHRS, CDR2 YFSETQ. The CDR3 sequence: CASSPGTSGGGIRDTQYF. As DNA, the CDR3 is TGCGCCAGCAGCCCCGGGACTAGCGGCGGGGGGATCCGAGATACGCAGTATTTT.

The rearrangement joins TRBV10-3 to TRBJ1-6; a weak D match, TRBD1 (6 bases). The germline V and J ends were trimmed by 8 bases and 7 bases, with 15 bases remaining between them. The CDR3 totals 14 residues. CDR1 and CDR2 from the germline V gene are ENHRY and SYGVKD. CDR3 bases: TGTGCCATCTCTCCCCAGGGGCAGAATTCACCCCTCCACTTT. Encoded protein: CAISPQGQNSPLHF.

This clone was seen a few times. The genes are TRBV7-3 and TRBJ2-3, with 7 bases identical to TRBD2. The V gene's germline CDR1 is SGHTA and CDR2 FQGTGA. J lost 5 bases, V lost 2 bases, and 10 bases had no gene match. The CDR3 sequence is 16 residues long. The CDR3 here is CASSLGRAGPKDTQYF. The CDR3 DNA reads TGTGCCAGCAGCTTAGGGAGGGCGGGGCCTAAAGATACGCAGTATTTT. The whole variable domain, filled in from reference TRBV7-3 and TRBJ2-3, reads GAGVSQTPSNKVTEKGKYVELRCDPISGHTALYWYRQSLGQGPEFLIYFQGTGAADDSGLPNDRFFAVRPEGSVSTLKIQRTERGDSAVYLCASSLGRAGPKDTQYFGPGTRLTVL.

The rearrangement uses TRBV18 and TRBJ2-1; 8 bases line up with TRBD2. This CDR3 has 16 amino acids. The junction had 10 bases not matched to a gene; V was cut back by 3 bases and J by 6 bases. Germline CDR1 reads KGHSH; CDR2 reads LQKENI. CDR3 region: CASSPFTGTRVNEQFF. The CDR3 DNA reads TGTGCCAGCTCACCCTTCACCGGGACTAGGGTCAATGAGCAGTTCTTC. The whole variable domain, filled in from reference TRBV18 and TRBJ2-1, reads NAGVMQNPRHLVRRRGQEARLRCSPMKGHSHVYWYRQLPEEGLKFMVYLQKENIIDESGMPKERFSAEFPKEGPSILRIQQVVRGDSAAYFCASSPFTGTRVNEQFFGPGTRLTVL.

The chain carries TRBV7-8 and TRBJ2-6; TRBD1 is a possible D gene (6 bases). Germline-derived CDR1 and CDR2 are SGHVS and FQNEAQ. Trimming pared 5 bases from V and 1 base from J, leaving 15 bases between. The CDR3 consists of 17 residues. As DNA, the CDR3 is TGTGCCAGCAGCCTCCGGGACATCTTTTCTGGGGCCAACGTCCTGACTTTC. It translates to CASSLRDIFSGANVLTF.

The V call is TRBV7-9, the J call TRBJ2-7; 8 bases match TRBD2. The CDR3 contains 14 residues. V lost 1 base and J lost 5; bases outside the gene matches: 4. Germline V gene lookup returns CDR1 SEHNR and CDR2 FQNEAQ (reference sequence). The CDR3 spells CASSLGTSIHEQYF. In nucleotides, the CDR3 is TGTGCCAGCAGCTTAGGGACTAGCATCCACGAGCAGTACTTC.

This clone was found once. CDR3 sequence: CASSQFGQSNTGELFF. CDR3 bases: TGTGCCAGCAGCCAATTTGGACAGAGTAACACCGGGGAGCTGTTTTTT. The genes are TRBV27 and TRBJ2-2, with TRBD1 as a possible D gene (6 bases). The CDR3 is made up of 16 amino acids. V gave up 6 bases and J gave up 2 bases, with 16 bases separating them. Germline V gene data show CDR1 as MNHEY and CDR2 as SMNVEV (reference sequence).

This clone came up many times. The identical CDR3 is also encoded by other nucleotide sequences in the sample. The genes are TRBV25-1 and TRBJ1-1; weak D call: TRBD1 (5 bases). In germline, CDR1 is MGHDK, CDR2 SYGVNS. The germline V and J ends were trimmed by 2 bases and 2 bases, with 12 bases remaining between them. The CDR3 runs to 15 residues. The CDR3 protein is CASSEQGAVNTEAFF. CDR3 coding DNA: TGTGCCAGCAGTGAACAAGGGGCAGTTAACACTGAAGCTTTCTTT.